This TCR beta chain was recovered during a study of shared T cell receptors in the human thymus. Using immunoSEQ multiplex PCR, the repertoire was profiled, and TCRdb retains in-frame clones only, with some absent. The sample includes hundreds of thousands of clones, more than 75% of them seen just once. The CDR3 contains 16 residues. Germline V CDR1 and CDR2: SGHVS, FQNEAQ. Trimming left V 1 base short and J 0 bases short, with 10 bases between. The same specimen was also included in a second study, on human thymus T cells. Turning to that study: Thymic resections from corrective heart surgery supplied the tissue.

The sample taken for sequencing was thymocytes. The receptor comes from a boy in the first two years of life with a congenital heart defect. This chain links TRBV7-8 with TRBJ1-3, with no clear D. CDR3 nucleotides: TGTGCCAGCAGCTTAGAACCGGGAAACTCTGGAAACACCATATATTTT. This sequence encodes CASSLEPGNSGNTIYF. The full variable domain, in which reference TRBV7-8 and TRBJ1-3 provide the parts outside the CDR3, is GAGVSQSPRYKVAKRGQDVALRCDPISGHVSLFWYQQALGQGPEFLTYFQNEAQLDKSGLPSDRFFAERPEGSVSTLKIQRTQQEDSAVYLCASSLEPGNSGNTIYFGEGSWLTVV.